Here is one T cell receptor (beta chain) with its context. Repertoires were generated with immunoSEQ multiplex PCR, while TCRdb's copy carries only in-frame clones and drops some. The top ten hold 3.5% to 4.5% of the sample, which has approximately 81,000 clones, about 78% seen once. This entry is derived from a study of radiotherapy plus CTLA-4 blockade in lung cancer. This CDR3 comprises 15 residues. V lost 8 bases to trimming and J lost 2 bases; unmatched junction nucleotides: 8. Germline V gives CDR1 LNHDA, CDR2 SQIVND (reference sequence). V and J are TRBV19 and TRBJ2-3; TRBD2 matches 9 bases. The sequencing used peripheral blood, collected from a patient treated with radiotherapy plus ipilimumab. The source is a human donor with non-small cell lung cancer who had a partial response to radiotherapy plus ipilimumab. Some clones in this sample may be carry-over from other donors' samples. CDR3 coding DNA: TGTGCCAGTGTCAGTAGCGGGAGACCCACAGATACGCAGTATTTT. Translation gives CASVSSGRPTDTQYF.